The 11 T cell receptor beta chains in this list originate from one sample, sequenced in a study of early T cells in non-severe SARS-CoV-2 infection. A single record per CDR3 protein comes from TCRdb applying MiXCR to the 5' RACE reads. Here the sample spans some 25,000 distinct CDR3 sequences, roughly 5.9% being singletons. Sample: whole blood. These receptors originate from an adult who was a healthcare worker with PCR-confirmed SARS-CoV-2 infection or an uninfected control (not recorded which).

This clonotype was detected many times. The chain's CDR3 is CASSLDRLYEQYF. CDR3 bases: TGTGCCAGCAGCCTGGACAGGCTCTACGAGCAGTACTTC. The chain joins TRBV12-3 or TRBV12-4 to TRBJ2-7; 7 nucleotides line up with TRBD1. The junction had 5 bases not matched to a gene; V was cut back by 6 bases and J by 3 bases. The CDR3 consists of 13 residues.

In its sample, this clonotype was seen many times. The chain uses TRBV5-1 and TRBJ1-1; D gene ambiguous. Germline V gene data show CDR1 as SGHRS and CDR2 as YFSETQ. Trimming removed 0 bases from V and 2 bases from J, with 8 bases in between. The CDR3 extends over 14 amino acids. CDR3 protein: CASSLGSVNTEAFF. CDR3 coding DNA: TGCGCCAGCAGCTTGGGTTCCGTAAACACTGAAGCTTTCTTT.

This clonotype has more than one count but fewer than ten. The V and J genes are TRBV4-2 and TRBJ2-3, with 11 bases identical to TRBD2. This CDR3 is 16 amino acids long. After removal of 4 bases from V and 4 bases from J, the junction contained 7 bases not matched to a gene. CDR1 and CDR2 from the germline V gene are LGHNA and YNFKEQ. The CDR3 loop is CASSRTSGGGADTQYF. The CDR3, as DNA: TGTGCCAGCAGCCGAACTAGCGGGGGAGGGGCAGATACGCAGTATTTT.

This clonotype was detected many times. The chain combines TRBV30 with TRBJ1-3; D gene ambiguous. Trimming stripped 5 bases from V and 0 bases from J, with 11 bases between. Germline V gene sequence: CDR1 GTSNPN, CDR2 SVGIG (reference sequence). The CDR3 length is 14 residues. The CDR3: CAWRSMGSGNTIYF. In DNA form, the CDR3 reads TGTGCCTGGCGGAGCATGGGCTCTGGAAACACCATATATTTT.

DNA of the CDR3: TGTGCCAGCAGCTACAGACCTAATTCAGGCCACAATGAGCAGTTCTTC. Protein sequence: CASSYRPNSGHNEQFF. The V gene is TRBV11-3, the J gene TRBJ2-1; D is uncertain. Trimming took 4 bases from V and 5 from J, leaving 18 bases between them. This CDR3 has 16 residues. Germline V gene sequence: CDR1 SGHNT, CDR2 YENEEA.

In its sample, this clonotype was seen many times. The rearrangement links TRBV6-2 or TRBV6-3 to TRBJ1-1, with TRBD1 matching over 7 bases. The V and J ends lost 5 bases and 4 bases, in that order; junction bases with no gene match: 4. Germline CDR1 reads MNHEY; CDR2 reads SVGEGT. This CDR3 has 13 residues. The CDR3 DNA follows: TGTGCCAGCAGTCCCGGACAGGTCACTGAAGCTTTCTTT. Translated, it gives CASSPGQVTEAFF.

This clonotype has ten or more counts. The V gene is TRBV20-1, the J gene TRBJ2-1, with TRBD1 matching over 7 bases. Germline assignment: CDR1 DFQATT and CDR2 SNEGSKA (reference sequence). With 3 bases clipped from V and 2 bases from J, the junction kept 10 bases outside the gene matches. The CDR3 length is 16 residues. The CDR3 DNA reads TGCAGTGCTAGGTCCCCCAACAGGGGACCCTACAATGAGCAGTTCTTC. Its translation: CSARSPNRGPYNEQFF.

By frequency in the sample, this clonotype is medium-sized. CDR3 sequence (DNA): TGTGCCAGCCTTGACAGGGATGGCACCGGGGAGCTGTTTTTT. It is translated as CASLDRDGTGELFF. J is TRBJ2-2 and V is TRBV19; 7 bases match TRBD1. The CDR3 contains 14 residues. Germline V gene sequence: CDR1 LNHDA, CDR2 SQIVND (reference sequence). The V gene end was trimmed by 9 bases and the J gene end by 4 bases; junction bases not matched to a gene: 8.

This clonotype has ten or more counts. This CDR3 reads CASSQDEGAGNTIYF. The CDR3 DNA follows: TGCGCCAGCAGCCAAGATGAGGGTGCTGGAAACACCATATATTTT. The chain links TRBV4-3 to TRBJ1-3; D remains ambiguous. V shed 0 bases and J shed 2 bases, with 8 bases lying between them. The CDR3 totals 15 residues. Per the germline V gene, CDR1 is LGHNA and CDR2 is YSLEER.

This clonotype was seen only a few times. The V call is TRBV4-3, the J call TRBJ2-1; tentatively, D is TRBD2 (5 bases). V lost 0 bases and J lost 8, with 17 bases in between. The CDR3 runs to 16 residues. From germline, CDR1 is LGHNA and CDR2 YSLEER. This CDR3 is CASSQDGPGVRYEQFF. CDR3 in DNA: TGCGCCAGCAGCCAAGACGGACCCGGGGTTAGGTATGAGCAGTTCTTC.

This clonotype was counted many times. CDR3 residues: CASSSQASEAFF. DNA of the CDR3: TGTGCCAGTAGTAGCCAGGCTTCTGAAGCTTTCTTT. The rearrangement uses TRBV19 and TRBJ1-1; D not certain. The CDR3 sequence is 12 residues long. Between the trimmed V and J ends, which lost 4 bases and 6 bases, there was a span of 9 bases. Per the germline V gene, CDR1 is LNHDA and CDR2 is SQIVND (reference sequence).